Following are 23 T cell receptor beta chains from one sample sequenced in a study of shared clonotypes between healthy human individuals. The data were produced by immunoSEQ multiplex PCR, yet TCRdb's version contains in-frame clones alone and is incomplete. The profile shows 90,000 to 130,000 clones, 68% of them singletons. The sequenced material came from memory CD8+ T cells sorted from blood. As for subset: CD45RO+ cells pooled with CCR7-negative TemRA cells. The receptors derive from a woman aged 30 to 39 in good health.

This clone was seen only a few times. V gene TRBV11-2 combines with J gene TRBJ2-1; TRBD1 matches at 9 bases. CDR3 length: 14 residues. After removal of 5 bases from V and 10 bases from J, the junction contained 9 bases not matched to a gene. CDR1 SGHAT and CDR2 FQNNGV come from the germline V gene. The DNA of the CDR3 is TGTGCCAGCAGCATCGGGACAGGGCCGAGAGAGCAGTTCTTC. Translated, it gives CASSIGTGPREQFF.

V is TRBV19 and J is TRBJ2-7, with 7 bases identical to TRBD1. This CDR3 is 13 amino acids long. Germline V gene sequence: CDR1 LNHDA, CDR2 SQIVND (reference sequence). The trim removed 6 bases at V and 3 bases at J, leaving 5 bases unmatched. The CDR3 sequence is CASRPTGDYEQYF. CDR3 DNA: TGTGCCAGTAGACCAACAGGGGACTACGAGCAGTACTTC.

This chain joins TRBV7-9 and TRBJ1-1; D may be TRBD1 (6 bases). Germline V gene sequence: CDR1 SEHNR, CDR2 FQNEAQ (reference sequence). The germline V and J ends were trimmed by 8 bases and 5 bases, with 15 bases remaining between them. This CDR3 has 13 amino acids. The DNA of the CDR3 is TGTGCCAGCTGCAACAGGGTTGTAACTGAAGCTTTCTTT. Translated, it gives CASCNRVVTEAFF.

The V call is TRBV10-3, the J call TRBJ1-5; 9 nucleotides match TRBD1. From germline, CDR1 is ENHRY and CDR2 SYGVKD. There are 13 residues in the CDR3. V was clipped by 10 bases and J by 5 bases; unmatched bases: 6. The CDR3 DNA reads TGTGCCAGCAGAGACAGGGGGGATCAGCCCCAGCATTTT. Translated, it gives CASRDRGDQPQHF.

The CDR3 nucleotides read TGTGCCAGTAGTGCCAACAGGGATGGTCAGCCCCAGCATTTT. Translated: CASSANRDGQPQHF. The chain uses TRBV19 and TRBJ1-5; TRBD1 might be the D (6 bases). The V end lost 5 bases, the J end lost 6 bases, and 14 bases lay between the germline ends. The CDR3 is 14 residues long. Germline CDR1 LNHDA, CDR2 SQIVND (reference sequence). Full variable domain (remainder filled in from reference TRBV19 and TRBJ1-5): DGGITQSPKYLFRKEGQNVTLSCEQNLNHDAMYWYRQDPGQGLRLIYYSQIVNDFQKGDIAEGYSVSREKKESFPLTVTSAQKNPTAFYLCASSANRDGQPQHFGDGTRLSIL.

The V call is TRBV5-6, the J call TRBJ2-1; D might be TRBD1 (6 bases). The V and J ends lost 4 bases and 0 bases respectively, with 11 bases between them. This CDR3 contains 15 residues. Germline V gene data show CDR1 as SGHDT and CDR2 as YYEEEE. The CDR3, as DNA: TGTGCCAGCAGCCGAGGGGGTAGCTCCTACAATGAGCAGTTCTTC. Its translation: CASSRGGSSYNEQFF.

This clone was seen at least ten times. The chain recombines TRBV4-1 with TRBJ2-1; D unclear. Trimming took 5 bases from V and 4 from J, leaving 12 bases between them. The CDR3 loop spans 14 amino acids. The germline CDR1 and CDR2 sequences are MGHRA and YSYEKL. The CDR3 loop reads CASSRSGDYNEQFF. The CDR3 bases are TGCGCCAGCAGCAGGTCTGGGGATTACAATGAGCAGTTCTTC.

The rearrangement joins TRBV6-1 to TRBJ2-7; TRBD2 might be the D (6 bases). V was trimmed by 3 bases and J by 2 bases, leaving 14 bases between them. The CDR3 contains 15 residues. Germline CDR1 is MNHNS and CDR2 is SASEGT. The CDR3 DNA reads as TGTGCCAGCAGTGAGGGGGGAGCCGGGGCCTACGAGCAGTACTTC. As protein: CASSEGGAGAYEQYF.

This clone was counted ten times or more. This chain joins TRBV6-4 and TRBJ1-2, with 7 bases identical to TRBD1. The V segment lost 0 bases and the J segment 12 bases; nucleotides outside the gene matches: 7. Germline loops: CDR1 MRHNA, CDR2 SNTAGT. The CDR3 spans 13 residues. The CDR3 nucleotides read TGTGCCAGCAGTGACTCGGAAAGGGGGCTCCACACCTTC. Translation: CASSDSERGLHTF.

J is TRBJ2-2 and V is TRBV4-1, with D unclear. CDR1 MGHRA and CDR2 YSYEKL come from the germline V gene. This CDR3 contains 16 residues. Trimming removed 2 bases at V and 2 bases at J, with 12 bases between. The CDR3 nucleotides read TGCGCCAGCAGCCAACTCGCCGGATATAACACCGGGGAGCTGTTTTTT. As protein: CASSQLAGYNTGELFF.

Here the CDR3 DNA reads TGTGCCAGCAGCCTCAAAGGGTCCGGAATTGGCACAGATACGCAGTATTTT. Its translation: CASSLKGSGIGTDTQYF. The chain uses TRBV9 and TRBJ2-3; D is ambiguous. The CDR3 runs to 17 residues. In germline, CDR1 is SGDLS, CDR2 YYNGEE. V was clipped by 4 bases and J by 1 base, with 19 bases between them.

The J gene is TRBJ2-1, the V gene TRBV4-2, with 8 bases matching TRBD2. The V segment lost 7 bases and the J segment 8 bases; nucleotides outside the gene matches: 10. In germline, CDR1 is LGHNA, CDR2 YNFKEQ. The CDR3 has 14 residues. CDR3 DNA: TGTGCCAGCAAGGGAGCGGGAGAGGGCGATGAGCAGTTCTTC. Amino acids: CASKGAGEGDEQFF.

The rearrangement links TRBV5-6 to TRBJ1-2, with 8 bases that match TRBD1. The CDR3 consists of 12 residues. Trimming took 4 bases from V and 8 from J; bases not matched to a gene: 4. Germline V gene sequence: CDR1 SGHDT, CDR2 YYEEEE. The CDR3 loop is CASSVTGVGYTF. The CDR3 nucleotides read TGTGCCAGCAGCGTGACAGGGGTAGGCTACACCTTC. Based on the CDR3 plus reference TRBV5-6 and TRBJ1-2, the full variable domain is DAGVTQSPTHLIKTRGQQVTLRCSPKSGHDTVSWYQQALGQGPQFIFQYYEEEERQRGNFPDRFSGHQFPNYSSELNVNALLLGDSALYLCASSVTGVGYTFGSGTRLTVV.

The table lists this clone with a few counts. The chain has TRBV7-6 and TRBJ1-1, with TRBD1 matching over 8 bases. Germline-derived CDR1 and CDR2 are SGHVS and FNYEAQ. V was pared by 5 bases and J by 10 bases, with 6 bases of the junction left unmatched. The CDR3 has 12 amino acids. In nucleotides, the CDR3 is TGTGCCAGCAGCCGGGCTGACAGGGGAGCTTTCTTT. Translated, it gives CASSRADRGAFF.

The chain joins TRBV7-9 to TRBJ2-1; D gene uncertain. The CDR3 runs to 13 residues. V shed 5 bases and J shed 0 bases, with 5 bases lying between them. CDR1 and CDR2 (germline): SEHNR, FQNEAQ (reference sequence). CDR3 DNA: TGTGCCAGCAGCCCCTTCTCCTACAATGAGCAGTTCTTC. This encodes CASSPFSYNEQFF.

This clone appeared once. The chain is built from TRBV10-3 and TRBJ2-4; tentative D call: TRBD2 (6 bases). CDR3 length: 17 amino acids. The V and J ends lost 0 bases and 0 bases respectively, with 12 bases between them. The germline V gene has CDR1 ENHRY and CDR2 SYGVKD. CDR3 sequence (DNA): TGTGCCATCAGTGAGTCACGACTGGGACTAGCCAAAAACATTCAGTACTTC. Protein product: CAISESRLGLAKNIQYF.

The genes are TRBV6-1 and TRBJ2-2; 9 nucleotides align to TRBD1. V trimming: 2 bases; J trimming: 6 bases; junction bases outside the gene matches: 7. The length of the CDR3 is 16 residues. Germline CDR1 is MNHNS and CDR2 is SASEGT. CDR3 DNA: TGTGCCAGCAGTGAAATGACAGGGGGATATGCCGGGGAGCTGTTTTTT. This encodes CASSEMTGGYAGELFF.

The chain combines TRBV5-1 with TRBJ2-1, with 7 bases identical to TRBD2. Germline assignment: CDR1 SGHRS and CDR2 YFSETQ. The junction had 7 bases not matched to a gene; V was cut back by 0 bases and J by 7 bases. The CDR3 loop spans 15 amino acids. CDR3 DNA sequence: TGCGCCAGCAGCTTGGGCGGGAGCCTCGGGAATGAGCAGTTCTTC. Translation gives CASSLGGSLGNEQFF.

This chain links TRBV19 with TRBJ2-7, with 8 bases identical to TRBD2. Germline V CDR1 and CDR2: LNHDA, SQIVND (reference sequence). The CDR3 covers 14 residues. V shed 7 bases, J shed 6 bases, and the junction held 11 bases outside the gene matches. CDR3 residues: CASMSREGPSEQYF. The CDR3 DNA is TGTGCCAGTATGAGCCGGGAGGGCCCTTCCGAGCAGTACTTC.

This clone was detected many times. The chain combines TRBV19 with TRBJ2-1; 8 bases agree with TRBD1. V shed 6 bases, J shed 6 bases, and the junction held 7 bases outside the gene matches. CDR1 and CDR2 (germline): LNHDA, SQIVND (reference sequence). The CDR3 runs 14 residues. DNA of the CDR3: TGTGCCAGTAGCGGACAGGGCCACTCCAATGAGCAGTTCTTC. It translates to CASSGQGHSNEQFF.

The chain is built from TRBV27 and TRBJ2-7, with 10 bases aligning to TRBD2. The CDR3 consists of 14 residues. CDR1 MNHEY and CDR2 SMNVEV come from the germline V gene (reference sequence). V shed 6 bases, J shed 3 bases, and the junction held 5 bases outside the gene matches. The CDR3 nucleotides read TGTGCCAGCAGCCTAGCGGGAGAGGACTACGAGCAGTACTTC. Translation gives CASSLAGEDYEQYF.

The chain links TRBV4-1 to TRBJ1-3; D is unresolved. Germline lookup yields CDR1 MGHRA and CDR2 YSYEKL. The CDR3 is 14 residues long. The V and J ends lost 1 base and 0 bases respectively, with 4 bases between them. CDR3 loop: CASSQVFSGNTIYF. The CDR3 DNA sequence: TGCGCCAGCAGCCAAGTATTCTCTGGAAACACCATATATTTT.

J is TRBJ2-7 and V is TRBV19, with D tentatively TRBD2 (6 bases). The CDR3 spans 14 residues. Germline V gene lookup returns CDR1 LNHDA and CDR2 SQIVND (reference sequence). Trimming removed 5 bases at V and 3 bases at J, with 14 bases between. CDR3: CASSGPGGYYEQYF. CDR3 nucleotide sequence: TGTGCCAGTAGTGGCCCCGGAGGGTACTACGAGCAGTACTTC. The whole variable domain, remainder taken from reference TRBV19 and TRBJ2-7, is DGGITQSPKYLFRKEGQNVTLSCEQNLNHDAMYWYRQDPGQGLRLIYYSQIVNDFQKGDIAEGYSVSREKKESFPLTVTSAQKNPTAFYLCASSGPGGYYEQYFGPGTRLTVT.